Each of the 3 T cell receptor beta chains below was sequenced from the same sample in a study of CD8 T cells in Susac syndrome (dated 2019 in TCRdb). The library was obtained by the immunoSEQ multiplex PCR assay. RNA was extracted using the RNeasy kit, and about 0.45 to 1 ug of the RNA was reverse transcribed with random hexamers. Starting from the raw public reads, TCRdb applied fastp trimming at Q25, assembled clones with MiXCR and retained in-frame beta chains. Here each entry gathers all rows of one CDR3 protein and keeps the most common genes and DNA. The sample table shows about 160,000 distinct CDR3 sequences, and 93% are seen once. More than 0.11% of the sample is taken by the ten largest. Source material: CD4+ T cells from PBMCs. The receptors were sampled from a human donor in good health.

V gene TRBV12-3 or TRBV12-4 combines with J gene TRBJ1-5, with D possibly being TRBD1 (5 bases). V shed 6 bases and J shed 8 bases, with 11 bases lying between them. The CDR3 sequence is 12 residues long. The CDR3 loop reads CASSPNRKPQHF. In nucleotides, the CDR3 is TGTGCCAGCAGCCCTAACAGGAAGCCCCAGCATTTT.

The CDR3 loop is CASRQGEITDTQYF. For the CDR3, the DNA is TGTGCCAGCAGGCAGGGGGAGATCACAGATACGCAGTATTTT. The chain combines TRBV2 with TRBJ2-3; the match to TRBD1 covers 7 bases. This CDR3 has 14 residues. Germline CDR1 reads SNHLY; CDR2 reads FYNNEI. J lost 2 bases, V lost 6 bases, and 5 bases had no gene match.

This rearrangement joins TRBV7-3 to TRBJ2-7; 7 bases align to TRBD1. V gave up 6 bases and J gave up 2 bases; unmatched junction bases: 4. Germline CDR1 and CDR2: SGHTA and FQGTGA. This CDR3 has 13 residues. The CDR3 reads CASSFDRAYEQYF. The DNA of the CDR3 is TGTGCCAGCAGTTTCGACAGGGCCTACGAGCAGTACTTC. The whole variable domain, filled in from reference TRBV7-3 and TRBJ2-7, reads GAGVSQTPSNKVTEKGKYVELRCDPISGHTALYWYRQSLGQGPEFLIYFQGTGAADDSGLPNDRFFAVRPEGSVSTLKIQRTERGDSAVYLCASSFDRAYEQYFGPGTRLTVT.